The 14 T cell receptor beta chains presented below share a single source sample, sequenced in a study of shared clonotypes between healthy human individuals. This table comes from immunoSEQ multiplex PCR, and its TCRdb copy is limited to in-frame clones, with some not included. In the table there are fewer than 3 million clones, just under 95% of which are singletons. Material for sequencing was naive CD4+ T cells from PBMCs. The subset: CD45RA+ positively selected. The origin of the receptors is a man aged 18 to 35 in good health. Some clones in this sample may be carry-over from other donors' samples.

This chain connects TRBV7-3 to TRBJ2-3, with D perhaps matching TRBD2 (8 bases). Germline loops: CDR1 SGHTA, CDR2 FQGTGA. The CDR3 has 17 amino acids. V was pared by 5 bases and J by 2 bases, with 20 bases between. CDR3 protein: CASSPRGAGGLTDTQYF. CDR3 nucleotide sequence: TGTGCCAGCAGCCCCAGGGGGGCGGGAGGACTCACAGATACGCAGTATTTT.

This sequence joins TRBV2 and TRBJ1-3, with no clear D. The CDR3 is made up of 14 amino acids. V dropped 7 bases and J dropped 0 bases, with 10 bases sitting between them. Germline values: CDR1 SNHLY, CDR2 FYNNEI. The CDR3, as DNA: TGTGCCAGCAAGGTCATCCCCTCTGGAAACACCATATATTTT. Its protein product is CASKVIPSGNTIYF.

To note about this clone: The identical CDR3 is also encoded by other nucleotide sequences in the sample. The genes are TRBV28 and TRBJ2-3; no firm D call. Germline loops: CDR1 MDHEN, CDR2 SYDVKM. The CDR3 consists of 13 residues. V was clipped by 3 bases and J by 2 bases, with 6 bases between them. CDR3 loop: CASSFVSTDTQYF. In DNA, the CDR3 is TGTGCCAGCAGTTTTGTGTCCACAGATACGCAGTATTTT.

CDR3 protein: CASSSDGTANTEAFF. As DNA, the CDR3 is TGCGCCAGCAGCTCTGACGGGACAGCAAACACTGAAGCTTTCTTT. This rearrangement joins TRBV5-1 to TRBJ1-1; 7 bases match TRBD1. V lost 3 bases, J lost 2 bases, and 7 bases stayed unmatched. This CDR3 spans 15 amino acids. Germline loops: CDR1 SGHRS, CDR2 YFSETQ.

The chain employs TRBV11-2 and TRBJ1-4; D not certain. Germline loops: CDR1 SGHAT, CDR2 FQNNGV. V lost 0 bases, J lost 7 bases, and 9 bases lay in between. The CDR3 length is 14 residues. CDR3 loop: CASSLDLRFEKLFF. As DNA, the CDR3 is TGTGCCAGCAGCTTAGACTTACGGTTTGAAAAACTGTTTTTT.

V gene TRBV30 combines with J gene TRBJ1-1; D gene ambiguous. V was clipped by 3 bases and J by 1 base, with 6 bases between them. CDR1 and CDR2 from the germline V gene are GTSNPN and SVGIG (reference sequence). This CDR3 region has 12 residues. CDR3 amino acids: CAWRASNTEAFF. As DNA, the CDR3 is TGTGCCTGGAGGGCATCGAACACTGAAGCTTTCTTT. Full variable domain (remainder filled in from reference TRBV30 and TRBJ1-1): SQTIHQWPATLVQPVGSPLSLECTVEGTSNPNLYWYRQAAGRGLQLLFYSVGIGQISSEVPQNLSASRPQDRQFILSSKKLLLSDSGFYLCAWRASNTEAFFGQGTRLTVV.

The gene calls are TRBV19 and TRBJ1-1, with TRBD1 identical over 10 bases. The junction had 12 bases not matched to a gene; V was cut back by 8 bases and J by 0 bases. This CDR3 region has 17 residues. Looked up from germline, CDR1 is LNHDA and CDR2 is SQIVND (reference sequence). DNA for the CDR3: TGTGCCAGTTGTCCCCGGGACAGGGGTTTCCTGAACACTGAAGCTTTCTTT. This encodes CASCPRDRGFLNTEAFF.

In the case of this clone: Other DNA sequences in this specimen translate into the identical CDR3. The rearrangement uses TRBV5-1 and TRBJ1-1, with 8 positions matching TRBD1. The CDR3 has 13 amino acids. The junction had 3 bases not matched to a gene; V was cut back by 4 bases and J by 4 bases. Germline values: CDR1 SGHRS, CDR2 YFSETQ. This chain's CDR3 is CASSPGQGTEAFF. CDR3 DNA sequence: TGCGCCAGCAGCCCCGGACAGGGCACTGAAGCTTTCTTT.

This clone was detected once. The V call is TRBV5-1, the J call TRBJ2-7, with D hard to call. Trimming stripped 3 bases from V and 7 bases from J, with 14 bases between. The CDR3 covers 13 residues. Looked up from germline, CDR1 is SGHRS and CDR2 is YFSETQ. This CDR3 is CASSSPPLREQYF. Here the CDR3 DNA reads TGCGCCAGCAGCTCTCCCCCCTTAAGGGAGCAGTACTTC.

The chain carries TRBV5-6 and TRBJ1-6, with 9 nucleotides matching TRBD1. J lost 7 bases, V lost 4 bases, and 6 bases had no gene match. The CDR3 runs to 15 residues. The germline V gene encodes CDR1 SGHDT and CDR2 YYEEEE. The CDR3 bases are TGTGCCAGCAGCGCTACACAGGGGGCAAATTCACCCCTCCACTTT. It yields the protein CASSATQGANSPLHF.

This clone was seen a single time. The rearrangement links TRBV13 to TRBJ1-2; D ambiguous. CDR3 length equals 15 residues. Trimming removed 0 bases from V and 6 bases from J, with 14 bases in between. The germline gives CDR1 PRHDT, CDR2 FYEKMQ (reference sequence). This CDR3 is CASSLGGRLDHGYTF. DNA for the CDR3: TGTGCCAGCAGCTTAGGCGGCAGACTCGATCATGGCTACACCTTC.

The chain links TRBV19 to TRBJ1-2; no definite D call. The CDR3 has 13 amino acids. Trimming took off 3 bases at V and 1 base at J, with 6 bases between the two ends. Germline V gene lookup returns CDR1 LNHDA and CDR2 SQIVND (reference sequence). The CDR3 coding sequence is TGTGCCAGTAGTATTAAGGTTAACTATGGCTACACCTTC. This sequence encodes CASSIKVNYGYTF.

This chain links TRBV5-1 with TRBJ2-1, with 10 positions matching TRBD2. In germline, CDR1 is SGHRS, CDR2 YFSETQ. CDR3 length equals 15 residues. V trimming: 6 bases; J trimming: 8 bases; junction bases outside the gene matches: 11. The CDR3 coding sequence is TGCGCCAGCACCAACCCTAGCGGGAGTCTGTATGAGCAGTTCTTC. Its protein is CASTNPSGSLYEQFF.

This chain joins TRBV5-3 and TRBJ2-1; tentatively, D is TRBD2 (7 bases). TRBV5-3 is an ORF, and what it does is uncertain. The CDR3 contains 20 residues. The V end was cut by 4 bases, the J end by 7 bases, with 33 bases between. The chain's CDR3 is CARSLPIRKAAGAGLNEQFF. CDR3 DNA sequence: TGTGCCAGAAGCCTCCCCATCCGAAAGGCGGCGGGGGCTGGTCTAAATGAGCAGTTCTTC.